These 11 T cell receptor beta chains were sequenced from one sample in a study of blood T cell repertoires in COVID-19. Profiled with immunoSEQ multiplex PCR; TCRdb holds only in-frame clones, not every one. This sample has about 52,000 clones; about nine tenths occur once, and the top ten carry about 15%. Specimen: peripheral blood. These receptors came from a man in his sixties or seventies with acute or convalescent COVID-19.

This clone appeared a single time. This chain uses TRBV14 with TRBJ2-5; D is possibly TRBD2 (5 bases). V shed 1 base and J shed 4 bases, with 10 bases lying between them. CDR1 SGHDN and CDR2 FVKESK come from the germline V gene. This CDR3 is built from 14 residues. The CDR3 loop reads CASSQVGLLETQYF. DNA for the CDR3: TGTGCCAGCAGCCAAGTAGGACTCTTAGAGACCCAGTACTTC.

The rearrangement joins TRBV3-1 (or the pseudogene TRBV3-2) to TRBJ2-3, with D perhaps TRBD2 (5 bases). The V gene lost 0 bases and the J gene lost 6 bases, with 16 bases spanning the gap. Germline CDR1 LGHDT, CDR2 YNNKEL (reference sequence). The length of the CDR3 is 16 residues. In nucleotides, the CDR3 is TGTGCCAGCAGCCAAGATCAGAGAGGGCGCGGGGATACGCAGTATTTT. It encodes CASSQDQRGRGDTQYF.

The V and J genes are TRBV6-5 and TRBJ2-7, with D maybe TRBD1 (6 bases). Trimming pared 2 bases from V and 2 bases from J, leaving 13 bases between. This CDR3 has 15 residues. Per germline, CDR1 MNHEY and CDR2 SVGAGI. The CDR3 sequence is CASSYEGRGAYEQYF. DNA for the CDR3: TGTGCCAGCAGTTACGAAGGCAGGGGAGCCTACGAGCAGTACTTC.

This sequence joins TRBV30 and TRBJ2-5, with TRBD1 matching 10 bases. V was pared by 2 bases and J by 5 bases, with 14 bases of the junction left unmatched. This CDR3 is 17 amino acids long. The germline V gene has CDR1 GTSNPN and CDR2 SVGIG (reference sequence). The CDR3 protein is CAWSPSRGTGVRETQYF. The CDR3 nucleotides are TGTGCCTGGAGTCCATCGAGGGGGACAGGGGTAAGGGAGACCCAGTACTTC.

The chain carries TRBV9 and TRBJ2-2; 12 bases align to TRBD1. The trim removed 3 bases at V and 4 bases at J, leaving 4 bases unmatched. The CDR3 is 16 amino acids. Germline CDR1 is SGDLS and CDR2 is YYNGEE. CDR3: CASSEGQGALTGELFF. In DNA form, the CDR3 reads TGTGCCAGCAGCGAGGGACAGGGGGCCCTCACCGGGGAGCTGTTTTTT. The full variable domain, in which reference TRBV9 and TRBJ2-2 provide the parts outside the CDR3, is DSGVTQTPKHLITATGQRVTLRCSPRSGDLSVYWYQQSLDQGLQFLIQYYNGEERAKGNILERFSAQQFPDLHSELNLSSLELGDSALYFCASSEGQGALTGELFFGEGSRLTVL.

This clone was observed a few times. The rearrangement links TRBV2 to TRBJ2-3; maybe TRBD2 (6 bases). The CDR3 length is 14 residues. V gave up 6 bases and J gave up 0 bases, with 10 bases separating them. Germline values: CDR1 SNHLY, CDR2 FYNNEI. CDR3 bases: TGTGCCAGCAGGGGGGGTCAGAGCACAGATACGCAGTATTTT. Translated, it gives CASRGGQSTDTQYF.

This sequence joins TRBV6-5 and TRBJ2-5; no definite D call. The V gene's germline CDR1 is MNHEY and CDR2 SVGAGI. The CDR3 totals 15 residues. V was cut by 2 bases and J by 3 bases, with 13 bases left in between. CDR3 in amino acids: CASSYVMTGEETQYF. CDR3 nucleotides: TGTGCCAGCAGTTACGTTATGACCGGAGAAGAGACCCAGTACTTC.

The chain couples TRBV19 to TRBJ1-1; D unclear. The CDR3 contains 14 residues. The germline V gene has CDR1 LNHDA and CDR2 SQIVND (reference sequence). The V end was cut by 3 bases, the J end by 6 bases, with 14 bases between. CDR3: CASSIFGEDPEAFF. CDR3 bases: TGTGCCAGTAGTATTTTCGGCGAGGATCCTGAAGCTTTCTTT. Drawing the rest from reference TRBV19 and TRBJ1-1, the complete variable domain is DGGITQSPKYLFRKEGQNVTLSCEQNLNHDAMYWYRQDPGQGLRLIYYSQIVNDFQKGDIAEGYSVSREKKESFPLTVTSAQKNPTAFYLCASSIFGEDPEAFFGQGTRLTVV.

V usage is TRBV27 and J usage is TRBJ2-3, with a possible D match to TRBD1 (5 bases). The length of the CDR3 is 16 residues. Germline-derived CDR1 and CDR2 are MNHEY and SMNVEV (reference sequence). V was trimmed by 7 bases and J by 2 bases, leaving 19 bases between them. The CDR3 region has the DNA TGTGCCAGCACCCCCTTGGGTGCAGGGATCACAGATACGCAGTATTTT. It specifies CASTPLGAGITDTQYF.

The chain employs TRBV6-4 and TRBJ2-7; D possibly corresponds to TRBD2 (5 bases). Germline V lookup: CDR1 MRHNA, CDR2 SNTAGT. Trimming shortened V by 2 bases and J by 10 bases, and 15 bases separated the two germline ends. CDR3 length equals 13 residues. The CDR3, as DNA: TGTGCCAGCAGTGACAGCAATCCAGGACTTCAGTACTTC. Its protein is CASSDSNPGLQYF.

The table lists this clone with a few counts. The CDR3 nucleotides read TGTGCCAGCAGTTTAGCGGGGTATCAGCCCCAGCATTTT. It yields the protein CASSLAGYQPQHF. This sequence joins TRBV27 and TRBJ1-5, with D unclear. Germline lookup yields CDR1 MNHEY and CDR2 SMNVEV (reference sequence). This CDR3 region has 13 residues. V lost 2 bases, J lost 5 bases, and 7 bases lay in between.